The table lists the clone carrying this TCR beta chain with a count of one. The antigen is not known. Pooled samples include second doses given at about 4 or 12 weeks. Trimming cost V 4 bases and J 4 bases; bases outside gene matches: 8. The CDR3 has 16 residues. The germline V gene encodes CDR1 LNHDA and CDR2 SQIVND (reference sequence). This sample stems from a study of T cell responses to AZD1222 COVID-19 vaccine. Study-wide results and caveats: The donor group comprised mostly white British people and more females; the analysis possibly underestimated clonal diversity.

Assay used: immunoSEQ multiplex PCR; TCRdb lists only in-frame clones, some missing. The data show about 160,000 clones, over 80% seen once. This clonotype originated in an adult who received the AZD1222 COVID-19 vaccine. This chain connects TRBV19 to TRBJ2-2; the match to TRBD1 covers 8 bases. This sample comprised peripheral blood, obtained 28 days after the second AZD1222 dose. In nucleotides, the CDR3 is TGTGCCAGTAGTAACCCACAGGGGGTCGGCACCGGGGAGCTGTTTTTT. It yields the protein CASSNPQGVGTGELFF.